The rows below give T cell receptor beta chains drawn from one sample of a study of high-grade serous ovarian cancer treatment subgroups. Produced via immunoSEQ multiplex PCR; TCRdb's table is partial and in-frame only. The data show thousands of clones, approximately 81% seen once. The specimen sequenced was tumor tissue. Receptors were obtained from a human donor with high-grade serous ovarian cancer. CDR3s include the opening cysteine and the closing phenylalanine or tryptophan. The D gene is left open where the match is weak. Clone size is not always given. Where it is, it says once, few, many or a class for expanded clones.

V gene	J gene	clone size	D gene	CDR3 protein	CDR3 DNA
TRBV9	TRBJ1-6	-	-	CASSVGGTRGNSPLHF	TGTGCCAGCAGCGTAGGAGGGACCCGAGGTAATTCACCCCTCCACTTT
TRBV5-1	TRBJ2-2	-	TRBD1	CASSSGTGMKAGELFF	TGCGCCAGCAGCTCAGGGACAGGGATGAAGGCCGGGGAGCTGTTTTTT
TRBV10-3	TRBJ2-3	-	-	CANQKVSTDTQYF	TGTGCCAACCAGAAGGTTAGCACAGATACGCAGTATTTT
TRBV30	TRBJ2-5	-	-	CAWSRGGLKHF	TGTGCCTGGAGTAGAGGGGGACTTAAGCACTTC
TRBV11-2	TRBJ1-2	-	TRBD1	CASSLDRVDGYTF	TGTGCCAGCAGCCTAGACAGGGTCGATGGCTACACCTTC
TRBV5-1	TRBJ1-1	few	-	CASSLEVWVPGTNTEAFF	TGCGCCAGCAGCTTGGAAGTGTGGGTGCCAGGGACGAACACTGAAGCTTTCTTT
TRBV4-3	TRBJ2-1	-	-	CASSQDIGTSSYNEQFF	TGCGCCAGCAGCCAAGATATAGGGACTTCCTCCTACAATGAGCAGTTCTTC
TRBV11-2	TRBJ2-7	-	TRBD2	CASSSGLANYEQYF	TGTGCCAGCAGCTCGGGACTAGCGAATTACGAGCAGTACTTC
TRBV18	TRBJ1-1	-	-	CASSQPNRQGHGRGAFF	TGTGCCAGCTCACAACCTAACCGCCAGGGTCACGGGCGCGGGGCTTTCTTT
TRBV2	TRBJ2-7	few	-	CASTREPPYEQYF	TGTGCCAGCACTAGGGAGCCCCCTTACGAGCAGTACTTC
TRBV10-3	TRBJ1-2	-	-	CAISDRQDGYTF	TGTGCCATCAGTGATCGACAGGATGGCTACACCTTC
TRBV7-9	TRBJ2-7	-	-	CASGHNYEQYF	TGTGCCAGCGGACACAACTACGAGCAGTACTTC
TRBV2	TRBJ2-7	-	-	CASSQVTVSEQYF	TGTGCCAGCAGTCAGGTCACCGTCTCCGAGCAGTACTTC
TRBV7-3	TRBJ1-1	-	TRBD1	CASSRDSGSEAFF	TGTGCCAGCAGTAGGGACAGTGGATCTGAAGCTTTCTTT
TRBV5-4	TRBJ2-3	-	-	CASSQDLVTDTQYF	TGTGCCAGCAGCCAAGATCTAGTCACAGATACGCAGTATTTT
TRBV6-5	TRBJ2-7	-	-	CASSSTSIGTEQYF	TGTGCCAGCAGTTCCACCTCGATCGGGACCGAGCAGTACTTC
TRBV30	TRBJ2-2	-	-	CAWRGFFTGELFF	TGTGCCTGGAGGGGGTTTTTCACCGGGGAGCTGTTTTTT
TRBV28	TRBJ1-4	-	-	CASTTPDSEKLFF	TGTGCCAGCACCACACCAGATAGTGAAAAACTGTTTTTT
TRBV28	TRBJ2-1	-	-	CASSLLGGYEYNEQFF	TGTGCCAGCAGTTTATTAGGAGGCTATGAATACAATGAGCAGTTCTTC
TRBV29-1	TRBJ2-1	-	TRBD2	CSVRVAGGGEQFF	TGCAGCGTTAGGGTAGCGGGGGGGGGCGAGCAGTTCTTC
TRBV13	TRBJ2-2	-	TRBD2	CASSLVAGANTGELFF	TGTGCCAGCAGCTTAGTGGCGGGAGCGAACACCGGGGAGCTGTTTTTT
TRBV30	TRBJ1-6	-	-	CAWRTTGNSPLHF	TGTGCCTGGAGAACCACGGGAAATTCACCCCTCCACTTT
TRBV7-2	TRBJ2-5	-	TRBD1	CASSLSDRVRETQYF	TGTGCCAGCAGCTTATCAGACAGGGTCCGGGAGACCCAGTACTTC
TRBV5-4	TRBJ2-3	-	TRBD2	CASSLGGLATDTQYF	TGTGCCAGCAGCTTGGGCGGACTAGCGACAGATACGCAGTATTTT
TRBV28	TRBJ1-4	once	-	CASSPPGPEGEKLFF	TGTGCCAGCAGTCCTCCGGGCCCTGAGGGTGAAAAACTGTTTTTT
TRBV4-1	TRBJ2-3	-	TRBD2	CASSRTSGGAEDTQYF	TGCGCCAGCAGCCGGACTAGCGGGGGGGCCGAAGATACGCAGTATTTT
TRBV2	TRBJ1-1	-	TRBD1	CASIRQGNTEAFF	TGTGCCAGCATAAGACAGGGGAACACTGAAGCTTTCTTT